This is a list of T cell receptor beta chains from one sample in a study of STAT5B mutations in CD4+ large granular lymphocyte leukemia. Libraries were prepared by immunoSEQ multiplex PCR; TCRdb keeps only in-frame clonotypes and omits some of them. The sample lists about 30,000 clones; approximately 73% were seen once. Input material: CD4+ T cells from blood buffy coats. All receptors derive from a human donor in good health. Each CDR3 is given with its conserved first and last residue. D genes are given only for firm matches. Expanded clones are given a class, and other clones once, few, many or no size at all.

v_gene	d_gene	j_gene	abundance	CDR3nt	CDR3aa
TRBV14	NA	TRBJ2-1	few	TGTGCCAGCAGCCCTTTAGACACTCTCAGGACTGAGCAGTTCTTC	CASSPLDTLRTEQFF
TRBV7-9	NA	TRBJ2-7	NA	TGTGCCAGCAGCGCAGACACCATAGTACGAGTGCAGTACTTC	CASSADTIVRVQYF
TRBV7-2	NA	TRBJ1-3	NA	TGTGCCAGCAGGAAAAATACAGGGACCTCTGGAAACACCATATATTTT	CASRKNTGTSGNTIYF
TRBV18	NA	TRBJ1-1	NA	TGTGCCAGCTCACCATTTAATGCACAGGTCGACACTGAAGCTTTCTTT	CASSPFNAQVDTEAFF
TRBV18	NA	TRBJ1-1	NA	TGTGCCAGCTCACCACCGAGAGGGAGGGAGACTGAAGCTTTCTTT	CASSPPRGRETEAFF
TRBV14	TRBD2	TRBJ2-1	NA	TGTGCCAGCAGCCAAAGGTCGGGGGGTGTTAGCTCCTACAATGAGCAGTTCTTC	CASSQRSGGVSSYNEQFF
TRBV30	TRBD1	TRBJ1-3	NA	TGTGCCTGGAAGAACAGGGGATTGAGCTCTGGAAACACCATATATTTT	CAWKNRGLSSGNTIYF
TRBV5-1	NA	TRBJ2-4	NA	TGCGCCAGCAGCTTGGCGGGAGCCAAAAACATTCAGTACTTC	CASSLAGAKNIQYF
TRBV30	TRBD2	TRBJ2-5	few	TGTGCCTGGAGTGCAACTACTAGCGAAGAGACCCAGTACTTC	CAWSATTSEETQYF
TRBV29-1	NA	TRBJ2-2	NA	TGCAGCGTTCAAAGGGCAGGGCCCGAGGGTGGACTGTTTTTT	CSVQRAGPEGGLFF
TRBV27	NA	TRBJ2-1	once	TGTGCCAGCAGTCCCCACCGGGACTGGGCTACACGCAATGAGCAGTTCTTC	CASSPHRDWATRNEQFF
TRBV4-3	NA	TRBJ2-5	NA	TGCGCCAGCAGCCAAGATATGGGGGGAGGCGGAGAGACCCAGTACTTC	CASSQDMGGGGETQYF
TRBV4-1	NA	TRBJ2-1	once	TGCGCCAGCAGCCAAGATGAGGGAGAATACAATGAGCAGTTCTTC	CASSQDEGEYNEQFF
TRBV7-8	TRBD2	TRBJ2-7	once	TGTGCCAGCAGCTCGGTAGCGGGAGGGGGAGAGCAGTACTTC	CASSSVAGGGEQYF
TRBV19	NA	TRBJ1-3	few	TGTGCCAGTAGTATTCTCTCCTCTGGAAACACCATATATTTT	CASSILSSGNTIYF
TRBV2	TRBD1	TRBJ2-5	NA	TGTGCCAGCAGTGGGTCGAGGGACAGGGGCCACGAGACCCAGTACTTC	CASSGSRDRGHETQYF
TRBV5-6	NA	TRBJ1-2	NA	TGTGCCAGCAGACCCGCGGGGGGCGCGAACTATGGCTACACCTTC	CASRPAGGANYGYTF
TRBV2	TRBD1	TRBJ2-1	NA	TGTGCCAGCAGACTCGACAGGGGTGGAGGCGATGAGCAGTTCTTC	CASRLDRGGGDEQFF
TRBV6-1	TRBD1	TRBJ1-5	once	TGTGCCAGCAAGTCGTCCCAGGGGGGTGATCAGCCCCAGCATTTT	CASKSSQGGDQPQHF
TRBV19	NA	TRBJ1-1	NA	TGTGCCAGTACCGGTAGGCTGAACACTGAAGCTTTCTTT	CASTGRLNTEAFF
TRBV11-3	NA	TRBJ2-7	few	TGTGCCAGCAGCTTAGATCAGGAGTACGAGCAGTACTTC	CASSLDQEYEQYF
TRBV29-1	TRBD1	TRBJ1-1	few	TGCAGCGTTCGACAGGGATGGAACACTGAAGCTTTCTTT	CSVRQGWNTEAFF
TRBV7-6	NA	TRBJ2-6	few	TGTGCCAGCAGCCCCTTTACCGGGACAAGCTCTGGGGCCAACGTCCTGACTTTC	CASSPFTGTSSGANVLTF
TRBV7-2	NA	TRBJ2-3	few	TGTGCCAGCAGCCAAGGGGGTTACAGGACAGATACGCAGTATTTT	CASSQGGYRTDTQYF
TRBV5-6	TRBD1	TRBJ1-1	NA	TGTGCCAGCAGCCGGGACAGGGAAGCTTTCTTT	CASSRDREAFF
TRBV5-1	TRBD2	TRBJ2-3	NA	TGCGCCAGCAGCGTCGGGACTAGCGGGGGACCGTATAGGCAGTATTTT	CASSVGTSGGPYRQYF
TRBV5-1	NA	TRBJ2-2	NA	TGCGCCAGCAGCTTGGCTGGCACCGGGGAGCTGTTTTTT	CASSLAGTGELFF
TRBV19	NA	TRBJ2-3	NA	TGTGCCAGTAGTCTAGGGAGCACAGATACGCAGTATTTT	CASSLGSTDTQYF
TRBV7-2	NA	TRBJ1-1	few	TGTGCCAGCAGCTTAGAAAGGCGGCCTTTCTTT	CASSLERRPFF
TRBV30	NA	TRBJ2-7	NA	TGTGCCTGGTCGCGGGACTCCCCCTACGAGCAGTACTTC	CAWSRDSPYEQYF
TRBV10-3	NA	TRBJ2-7	NA	TGTGCCATCAGCGACTCTGTTAGGGCGGTTTCCTACGAGCAGTACTTC	CAISDSVRAVSYEQYF
TRBV27	NA	TRBJ2-7	NA	TGTGCCAGCAGTTTGCGAGGGCGGGAGCAGTACTTC	CASSLRGREQYF
TRBV18	TRBD2	TRBJ2-5	NA	TGTGCCAGCTCACCAGGACTAGCGGGTGGAGAGACCCAGTACTTC	CASSPGLAGGETQYF
TRBV28	NA	TRBJ1-5	NA	TGTGCCAGCAAAACAGGAGGACGGAATCAGCCCCAGCATTTT	CASKTGGRNQPQHF
TRBV7-8	TRBD1	TRBJ1-6	NA	TGTGCCAGCAGAATTACAGGGGATCAGGCACCCCTCCACTTT	CASRITGDQAPLHF
TRBV4-1	NA	TRBJ2-2	few	TGCGCCAGCAGCCAAGAGAAGGTGAAGTTCACCGGGGAGCTGTTTTTT	CASSQEKVKFTGELFF
TRBV9	NA	TRBJ1-1	NA	TGTGCCAGCAGCGCAATAGGTACTGAAGCTTTCTTT	CASSAIGTEAFF
TRBV15	TRBD2	TRBJ2-1	NA	TGTGCCACCAGCAGAGATTGGGCGGGAGCGGGCGAGCAGTTCTTC	CATSRDWAGAGEQFF
TRBV4-2	TRBD1	TRBJ1-1	few	TGTGCCAGCAGCCCCTGGACAGGGGGGAACACTGAAGCTTTCTTT	CASSPWTGGNTEAFF
TRBV12-5	TRBD2	TRBJ2-7	NA	TGTGCTAGTGGGACGACTGAGCGGGGGCCTTCCTACGAGCAGTACTTC	CASGTTERGPSYEQYF
TRBV9	NA	TRBJ2-5	NA	TGTGCCAGCAGCGTAGGCGGCGCCGAGACCCAGTACTTC	CASSVGGAETQYF
TRBV7-9	TRBD1	TRBJ1-6	NA	TGTGCCAGCAGCTTAGGGGGACAGCCTAATTCACCCCTCCACTTT	CASSLGGQPNSPLHF
TRBV30	NA	TRBJ2-5	NA	TGTGCCTGGAGTGGTGTGTCATCACCGGCCCAGTACTTC	CAWSGVSSPAQYF